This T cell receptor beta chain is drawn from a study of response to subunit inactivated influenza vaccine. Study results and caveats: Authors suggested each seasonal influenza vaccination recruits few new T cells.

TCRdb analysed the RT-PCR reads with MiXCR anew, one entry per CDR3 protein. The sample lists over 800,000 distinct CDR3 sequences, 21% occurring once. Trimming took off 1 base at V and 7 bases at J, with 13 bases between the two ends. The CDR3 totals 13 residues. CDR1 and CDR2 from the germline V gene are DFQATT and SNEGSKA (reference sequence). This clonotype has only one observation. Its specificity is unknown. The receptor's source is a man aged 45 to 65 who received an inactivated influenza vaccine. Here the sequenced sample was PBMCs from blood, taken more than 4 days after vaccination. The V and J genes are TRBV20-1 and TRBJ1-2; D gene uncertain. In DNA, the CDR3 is TGCAGTGCTAGAGGGGCGGTGAGGGCTGGCTACACCTTC. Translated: CSARGAVRAGYTF.